This is a list of T cell receptor beta chains from one sample in a study of graft-versus-host responses after intestinal transplantation. The method was immunoSEQ multiplex PCR; TCRdb's version includes in-frame clones alone and lacks a portion of them. The sample has about 29,000 clones; approximately 93% are singletons. The source was PBMCs, collected just over 65 days after intestinal transplant. Source of these receptors: a human patient who received an intestinal transplant, so some T cells may come from the graft donor. Both conserved end residues are part of each CDR3. Fields, in order: D gene, J gene, V gene, clone size, CDR3 DNA, CDR3 protein. The D gene is left open where the match is weak. Expanded clones get a size class; other rows say once, few or many, or leave the size out.

d_gene: NA; j_gene: TRBJ2-7; v_gene: TRBV6-6; abundance: NA; CDR3nt: TGTGCCAGCAGTTACCTCGGTGACGAGCAGTACTTC; CDR3aa: CASSYLGDEQYF
d_gene: NA; j_gene: TRBJ1-1; v_gene: TRBV11-2; abundance: NA; CDR3nt: TGTGCCAGCAGCGGGTGGGTGGCAGGGAACACTGAAGCTTTCTTT; CDR3aa: CASSGWVAGNTEAFF
d_gene: TRBD2; j_gene: TRBJ2-3; v_gene: TRBV6-1; abundance: few; CDR3nt: TGTGCCAGCAGTCAGATAGCGGGAGGCACAGATACGCAGTATTTT; CDR3aa: CASSQIAGGTDTQYF
d_gene: NA; j_gene: TRBJ2-3; v_gene: TRBV20-1; abundance: NA; CDR3nt: TGCAGTGCGAGAAGCGGGTATACGCAGTATTTT; CDR3aa: CSARSGYTQYF
d_gene: NA; j_gene: TRBJ2-7; v_gene: TRBV10-3; abundance: few; CDR3nt: TGTGCCATCAAAGAGGATCTTCCCTACGAGCAGTACTTC; CDR3aa: CAIKEDLPYEQYF
d_gene: NA; j_gene: TRBJ2-7; v_gene: TRBV30; abundance: NA; CDR3nt: TGTGCCGGCCCGGGGGTGCTCGGCGAGCAGTACTTC; CDR3aa: CAGPGVLGEQYF
d_gene: NA; j_gene: TRBJ1-2; v_gene: TRBV19; abundance: NA; CDR3nt: TGTGCCAGTAGTTACCTACCAGGGAACTATGGCTACACCTTC; CDR3aa: CASSYLPGNYGYTF
d_gene: TRBD1; j_gene: TRBJ2-7; v_gene: TRBV18; abundance: NA; CDR3nt: TGTGCCAGCTCACCAGTAGGGCCAGGGGGCGAAGACTACGAGCAGTACTTC; CDR3aa: CASSPVGPGGEDYEQYF
d_gene: TRBD1; j_gene: TRBJ1-4; v_gene: TRBV7-2; abundance: NA; CDR3nt: TGTGCCAGCAGCTACAGACAGGGAAGGGGTAATGAAAAACTGTTTTTT; CDR3aa: CASSYRQGRGNEKLFF
d_gene: NA; j_gene: TRBJ2-7; v_gene: TRBV5-5; abundance: NA; CDR3nt: TGTGCCAGCAGCTTGTTGACAGTCGAAGAGCAGTACTTC; CDR3aa: CASSLLTVEEQYF
d_gene: TRBD2; j_gene: TRBJ2-1; v_gene: TRBV19; abundance: NA; CDR3nt: TGTGCCAGTAGTGGCCCGGGACTAGCGGGGGGACGGTTCTTC; CDR3aa: CASSGPGLAGGRFF
d_gene: NA; j_gene: TRBJ2-3; v_gene: TRBV5-1; abundance: NA; CDR3nt: TGCGCCAGCAGCTTGGTCGGGGGGCGCGAAACAGATACGCAGTATTTT; CDR3aa: CASSLVGGRETDTQYF